The next 8 T cell receptor beta chains were all read from a single sample in a study of metastatic and nonmetastatic thyroid tumors (dated by TCRdb to the early 2020s). No treatment had been received by any patient before thyroid surgery. The method behind the library was PCR. Data came from an Illumina HiSeq 4000. The public reads were reprocessed in TCRdb via fastp at Q25 and MiXCR, keeping in-frame beta chains. Counted in this sample were about 16,000 clones; around 35% of them appeared once. The ten largest clonotypes hold roughly 7% of the sample. Sequencing was done on a sample of tumor tissue. The receptor set was obtained from a female donor with papillary thyroid cancer or a benign thyroid nodule (not recorded which). Some clones in this sample may be carry-over from other donors' samples.

The table lists this clone with many counts. The genes are TRBV14 and TRBJ2-5; 9 positions agree with TRBD2. Trimming cost V 4 bases and J 5 bases; bases outside gene matches: 8. CDR1 SGHDN and CDR2 FVKESK come from the germline V gene. The CDR3 loop spans 15 amino acids. In DNA form, the CDR3 reads TGTGCCAGCAGCCCCAAGCGGGGGGCTCGGGAGACCCAGTACTTC. Its protein product is CASSPKRGARETQYF.

The chain has TRBV6-1 and TRBJ1-1; tentative D call: TRBD1 (5 bases). In germline, CDR1 is MNHNS, CDR2 SASEGT. Trimming cost V 7 bases and J 1 base, with 10 bases left between them. CDR3 length equals 13 residues. CDR3: CASTLGENTEAFF. CDR3 DNA sequence: TGTGCCAGCACTTTGGGGGAGAACACTGAAGCTTTCTTT.

The chain is built from TRBV7-2 and TRBJ2-6, with 7 bases fitting TRBD2. The CDR3 totals 15 residues. With V trimmed by 5 bases and J by 3 bases, 4 bases remained unmatched. Germline CDR1 is SGHTA and CDR2 is FQGNSA. The CDR3 spells CASSRAGDGANVLTF. CDR3 bases: TGTGCCAGCAGCCGCGCGGGGGATGGGGCCAACGTCCTGACTTTC.

The chain carries TRBV18 and TRBJ2-3; D is unresolved. CDR1 is KGHSH and CDR2 is LQKENI in the germline V gene. The CDR3 has 15 amino acids. Trimming shortened V by 6 bases and J by 3 bases, and 16 bases separated the two germline ends. The CDR3 DNA follows: TGTGCCAGCTCCTATCGACCGGGTGGTACAGATACGCAGTATTTT. Translation gives CASSYRPGGTDTQYF. Together with reference TRBV18 and TRBJ2-3, the CDR3 gives the full variable domain: NAGVMQNPRHLVRRRGQEARLRCSPMKGHSHVYWYRQLPEEGLKFMVYLQKENIIDESGMPKERFSAEFPKEGPSILRIQQVVRGDSAAYFCASSYRPGGTDTQYFGPGTRLTVL.

The chain combines TRBV12-3 or TRBV12-4 with TRBJ2-7, with 10 positions matching TRBD1. The CDR3 length is 14 residues. Losses at the gene ends were 5 bases for V and 3 bases for J; bases not matched to a gene: 4. The chain's CDR3 is CASSIRDRGYEQYF. CDR3 in DNA: TGTGCCAGCAGTATCCGGGACAGGGGCTACGAGCAGTACTTC.

V is TRBV3-1 and J is TRBJ1-5, with D unresolved. Looked up from germline, CDR1 is LGHDT and CDR2 is YNNKEL (reference sequence). With 1 base removed from V and 7 bases from J, the gap between germline ends came to 8 bases. This CDR3 contains 13 residues. Here the CDR3 DNA reads TGTGCCAGCAGCCAAGCGCTTGGGCAGCCCCAGCATTTT. It is translated as CASSQALGQPQHF.

This clone rates as medium-sized. This sequence joins TRBV20-1 and TRBJ1-3; D perhaps matches TRBD1 (5 bases). The V and J ends lost 2 bases and 0 bases respectively, with 11 bases between them. CDR1 and CDR2 from the germline V gene are DFQATT and SNEGSKA (reference sequence). CDR3 length equals 15 residues. The CDR3 loop reads CSARPDSVSGNTIYF. DNA of the CDR3: TGCAGTGCTAGACCCGACAGTGTCTCTGGAAACACCATATATTTT.

Judged by abundance, this clone is medium-sized. The chain employs TRBV15 and TRBJ2-5; the D call may be TRBD1 or TRBD2 (7 bases each). CDR3 length equals 13 residues. Germline CDR1 is LNHNV and CDR2 is YYDKDF (reference sequence). The V end lost 9 bases, the J end lost 4 bases, and 15 bases lay between the germline ends. For the CDR3, the DNA is TGTGCCACGAGCTCAGGGGGGGGAGAGACCCAGTACTTC. Its translation: CATSSGGGETQYF.